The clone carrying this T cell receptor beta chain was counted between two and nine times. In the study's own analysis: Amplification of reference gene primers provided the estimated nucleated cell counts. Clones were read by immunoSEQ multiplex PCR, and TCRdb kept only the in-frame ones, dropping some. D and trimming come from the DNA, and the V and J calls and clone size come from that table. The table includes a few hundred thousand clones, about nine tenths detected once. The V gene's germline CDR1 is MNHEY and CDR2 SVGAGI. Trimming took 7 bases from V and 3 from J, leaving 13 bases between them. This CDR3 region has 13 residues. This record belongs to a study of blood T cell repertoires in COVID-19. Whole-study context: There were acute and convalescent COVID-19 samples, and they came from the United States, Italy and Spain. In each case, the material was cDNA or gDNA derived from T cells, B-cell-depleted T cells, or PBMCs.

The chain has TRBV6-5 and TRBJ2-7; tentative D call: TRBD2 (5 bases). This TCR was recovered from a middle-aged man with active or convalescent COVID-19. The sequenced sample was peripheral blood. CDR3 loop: CASTSLAGYEQYF. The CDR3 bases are TGTGCCAGCACCTCGCTGGCGGGCTACGAGCAGTACTTC.